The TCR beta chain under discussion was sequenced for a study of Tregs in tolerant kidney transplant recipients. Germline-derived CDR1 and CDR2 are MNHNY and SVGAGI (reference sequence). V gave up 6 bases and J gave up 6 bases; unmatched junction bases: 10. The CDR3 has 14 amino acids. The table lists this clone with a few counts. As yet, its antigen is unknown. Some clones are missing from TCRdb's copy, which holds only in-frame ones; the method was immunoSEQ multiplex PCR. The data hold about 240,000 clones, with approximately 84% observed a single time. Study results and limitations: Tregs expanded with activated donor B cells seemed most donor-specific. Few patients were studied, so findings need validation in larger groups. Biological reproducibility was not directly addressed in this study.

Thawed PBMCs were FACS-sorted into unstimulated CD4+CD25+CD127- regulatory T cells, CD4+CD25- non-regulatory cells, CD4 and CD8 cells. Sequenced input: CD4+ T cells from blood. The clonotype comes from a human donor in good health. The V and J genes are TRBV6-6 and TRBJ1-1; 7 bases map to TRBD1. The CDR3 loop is CASSQDRFWPEAFF. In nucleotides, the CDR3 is TGTGCCAGCAGCCAGGACAGGTTTTGGCCTGAAGCTTTCTTT.